These 4 T cell receptor beta chains were sequenced from one sample in a study of shared clonotypes between healthy human individuals. The repertoire was sequenced with immunoSEQ multiplex PCR; TCRdb's copy has only in-frame clones and lacks some. The data show 150,000 to 200,000 clones, with approximately 92% seen just once and 0.065% to 0.07% held by the top ten. The material sequenced was naive CD4+ T cells sorted from blood. Subset indicated: CD45RA+ positively selected. Source of these receptors: a woman in her twenties or thirties in good health.

The chain uses TRBV4-2 and TRBJ2-2; the match to TRBD2 covers 7 bases. From germline, CDR1 is LGHNA and CDR2 YNFKEQ. CDR3 length: 15 amino acids. V lost 4 bases, J lost 0 bases, and 2 bases stayed unmatched. DNA of the CDR3: TGTGCCAGCAGCCGAGCGGGAACGAACACCGGGGAGCTGTTTTTT. Translating gives CASSRAGTNTGELFF.

The chain's CDR3 is CASSAPDEQYF. CDR3 nucleotides: TGTGCCAGCAGTGCCCCCGACGAGCAGTACTTC. J is TRBJ2-5 and V is TRBV2; no reliable D call. The tail of the sequence fits TRBJ2-7 better, so the J call may be wrong. The V gene's germline CDR1 is SNHLY and CDR2 FYNNEI. The CDR3 runs to 11 residues.

The rearrangement uses TRBV2 and TRBJ1-2, with a possible D match to TRBD1 (5 bases). The germline CDR1 and CDR2 sequences are SNHLY and FYNNEI. This CDR3 spans 13 amino acids. V dropped 5 bases and J dropped 4 bases, with 11 bases sitting between them. For the CDR3, the DNA is TGTGCCAGCAGTTTGGGGGGGAGCTATGGCTACACCTTC. Its protein is CASSLGGSYGYTF.

The chain joins TRBV19 to TRBJ2-5; D unclear. The J call may not be correct, given that the DNA end is closer to TRBJ2-7. Germline values: CDR1 LNHDA, CDR2 SQIVND (reference sequence). The CDR3 is made up of 11 amino acids. The CDR3 sequence is CASSLVYEQYF. CDR3 bases: TGTGCCAGTAGTTTGGTTTACGAGCAGTACTTC.